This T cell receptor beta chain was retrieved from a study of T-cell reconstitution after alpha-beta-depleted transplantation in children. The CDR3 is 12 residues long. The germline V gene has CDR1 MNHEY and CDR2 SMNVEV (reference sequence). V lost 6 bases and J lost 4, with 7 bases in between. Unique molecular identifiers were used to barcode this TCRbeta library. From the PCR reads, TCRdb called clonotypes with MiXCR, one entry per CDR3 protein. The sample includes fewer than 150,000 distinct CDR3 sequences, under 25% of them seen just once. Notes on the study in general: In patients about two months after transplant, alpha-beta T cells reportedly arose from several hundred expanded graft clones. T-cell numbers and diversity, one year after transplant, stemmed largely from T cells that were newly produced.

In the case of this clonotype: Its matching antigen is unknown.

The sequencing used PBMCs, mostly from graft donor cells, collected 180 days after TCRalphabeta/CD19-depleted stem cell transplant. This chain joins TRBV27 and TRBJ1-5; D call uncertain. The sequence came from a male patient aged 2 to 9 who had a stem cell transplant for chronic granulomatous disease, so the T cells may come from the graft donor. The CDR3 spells CASRRLNQPQHF. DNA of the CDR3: TGTGCCAGCAGGCGGTTGAATCAGCCCCAGCATTTT.